The T cell receptor beta chain under discussion was sequenced for a study of cytomegalovirus exposure and HLA in healthy donors. Overall study results and limits: The study recorded over 150 TCR beta chains that were cytomegalovirus-associated. Both high specificity and high sensitivity reportedly marked the classifier's diagnosis of cytomegalovirus status.

With regard to this clone: Its specificity is unknown.

Assay used: immunoSEQ multiplex PCR; TCRdb lists only in-frame clones, some missing. The sample holds 200,000 to 250,000 clones, around 90% seen once. The donors were part of the validation cohort of 120 subjects. That cohort was separate from the first cohort, which comprised 670 or so subjects. Germline CDR1 reads LNHDA; CDR2 reads SQIVND (reference sequence). This CDR3 contains 16 residues. The V and J ends lost 5 bases and 3 bases, in that order; junction bases with no gene match: 10. The sequenced sample consisted of PBMCs. This sequence originates from a woman aged 18-29 years in good health and CMV-seropositive. The chain uses TRBV19 and TRBJ2-7; 10 nucleotides match TRBD1. The CDR3 DNA reads as TGTGCCAGTAGTCACAAACCGGGACAGGGGAGCTACGAGCAGTACTTC. Translating it yields CASSHKPGQGSYEQYF.